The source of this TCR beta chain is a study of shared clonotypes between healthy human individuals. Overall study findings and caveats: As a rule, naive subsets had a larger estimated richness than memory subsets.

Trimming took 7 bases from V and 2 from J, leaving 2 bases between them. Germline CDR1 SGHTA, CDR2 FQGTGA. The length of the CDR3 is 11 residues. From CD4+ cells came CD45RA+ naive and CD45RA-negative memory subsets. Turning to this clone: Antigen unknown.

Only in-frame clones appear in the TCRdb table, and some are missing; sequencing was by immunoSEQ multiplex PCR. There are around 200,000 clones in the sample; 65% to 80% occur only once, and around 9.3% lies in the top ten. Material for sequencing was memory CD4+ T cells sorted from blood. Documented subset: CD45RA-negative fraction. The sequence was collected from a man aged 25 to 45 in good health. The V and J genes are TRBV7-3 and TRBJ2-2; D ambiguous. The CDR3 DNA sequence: TGTGCCAGCACTAACACCGGGGAGCTGTTTTTT. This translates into CASTNTGELFF.